The rows below give T cell receptor beta chains drawn from one sample of a study of Ad26.COV2.S vaccination and SARS-CoV-2 variants. Sequencing was performed with immunoSEQ multiplex PCR; in TCRdb, only in-frame clones are kept and a portion is missing. The data contain 440,000 or so clones, approximately 90% of them singletons. The starting material was peripheral blood, obtained in a trial of Ad26.COV2.S vaccine versus placebo. These receptors all stem from a person between 18 and 65 years old who received the Ad26.COV2.S COVID-19 vaccine or a placebo. Each CDR3 is given with its conserved first and last residue. D genes are given only for firm matches. Clone size appears in some rows only: once, few, many, or a class for an expanded clone.

cdr3_length: 14; clone_size: NA; v_call: TRBV19; j_call: TRBJ2-4; d_call: TRBD1; cdr3_aa: CASSRKGTGDIQYF; cdr3_nt: TGTGCCAGTAGCCGAAAGGGGACAGGGGACATTCAGTACTTC
cdr3_length: 13; clone_size: NA; v_call: TRBV28; j_call: TRBJ1-1; d_call: NA; cdr3_aa: CASSPRWQGEAFF; cdr3_nt: TGTGCCAGCAGTCCCCGATGGCAGGGAGAAGCTTTCTTT
cdr3_length: 15; clone_size: NA; v_call: TRBV7-2; j_call: TRBJ1-5; d_call: NA; cdr3_aa: CASSLVGDEGQPQHF; cdr3_nt: TGTGCCAGCAGCTTAGTGGGGGATGAGGGTCAGCCCCAGCATTTT
cdr3_length: 15; clone_size: NA; v_call: TRBV2; j_call: TRBJ2-2; d_call: NA; cdr3_aa: CASRGGDRVTGELFF; cdr3_nt: TGTGCCAGCAGAGGCGGGGACAGAGTAACCGGGGAGCTGTTTTTT
cdr3_length: 16; clone_size: NA; v_call: TRBV6-5; j_call: TRBJ1-3; d_call: NA; cdr3_aa: CASSYAVPGPGNTIYF; cdr3_nt: TGTGCCAGCAGTTATGCGGTACCGGGACCCGGAAACACCATATATTTT
cdr3_length: 12; clone_size: NA; v_call: TRBV12-3/TRBV12-4; j_call: TRBJ1-3; d_call: NA; cdr3_aa: CASSWTGNTIYF; cdr3_nt: TGTGCCAGCAGTTGGACTGGAAACACCATATATTTT
cdr3_length: 17; clone_size: NA; v_call: TRBV5-3; j_call: TRBJ1-6; d_call: NA; cdr3_aa: CARSRTLTFFYNSPLHF; cdr3_nt: TGTGCCAGAAGCCGAACCCTTACATTCTTTTATAATTCACCCCTCCACTTT
cdr3_length: 16; clone_size: once; v_call: TRBV9; j_call: TRBJ2-1; d_call: TRBD1; cdr3_aa: CASSPAGGLTYNEQFF; cdr3_nt: TGTGCCAGCAGCCCAGCAGGGGGCTTAACCTACAATGAGCAGTTCTTC
cdr3_length: 12; clone_size: NA; v_call: TRBV2; j_call: TRBJ1-2; d_call: NA; cdr3_aa: CASGGGTYGYTF; cdr3_nt: TGTGCCAGCGGAGGCGGCACTTATGGCTACACCTTC
cdr3_length: 15; clone_size: once; v_call: TRBV28; j_call: TRBJ2-1; d_call: TRBD1; cdr3_aa: CASRPPRQGLNEQFF; cdr3_nt: TGTGCCAGCAGACCCCCGAGACAGGGGTTGAATGAGCAGTTCTTC